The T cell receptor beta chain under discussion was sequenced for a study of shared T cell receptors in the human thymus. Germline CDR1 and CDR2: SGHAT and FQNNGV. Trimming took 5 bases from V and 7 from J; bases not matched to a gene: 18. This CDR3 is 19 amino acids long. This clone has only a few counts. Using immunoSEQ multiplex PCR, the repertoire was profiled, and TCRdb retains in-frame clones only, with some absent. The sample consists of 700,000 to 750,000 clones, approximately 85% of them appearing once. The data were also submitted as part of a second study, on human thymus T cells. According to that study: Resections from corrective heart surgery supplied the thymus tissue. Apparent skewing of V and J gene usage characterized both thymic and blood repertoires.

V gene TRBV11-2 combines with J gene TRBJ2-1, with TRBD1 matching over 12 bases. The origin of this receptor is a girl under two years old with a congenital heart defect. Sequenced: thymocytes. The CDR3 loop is CASSVTGTGGAVGWNEQFF. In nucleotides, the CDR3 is TGTGCCAGCAGCGTAACCGGGACAGGGGGCGCCGTGGGGTGGAATGAGCAGTTCTTC.